These 16 T cell receptor beta chains were all obtained from the same sample, sequenced in a study of blood T cell repertoires in COVID-19 (TCRdb year 2020). Receptor libraries were prepared by the immunoSEQ multiplex PCR assay. The clones in this table, taken by TCRdb from immuneACCESS, are in-frame only. Not every clone is retained; where verified, under half of the shortfall comes from an unresolved V gene, and the cause of the rest is unknown. This sample is represented by about 120,000 clones; about 74% of them were singletons. Over 6.5% of the sample lies in the top ten. Material: peripheral blood. The receptors come from a human donor in a cohort sampled during active COVID-19.

The CDR3 reads CASSYAGNNQPQHF. In DNA, the CDR3 is TGTGCCAGCAGTTACGCGGGTAACAATCAGCCCCAGCATTTT. The rearrangement uses TRBV6-6 and TRBJ1-5, with D uncertain. CDR3 length: 14 amino acids. V was cut by 2 bases and J by 3 bases, with 8 bases left in between. Germline-derived CDR1 and CDR2 are MNHNY and SVGAGI (reference sequence).

V and J are TRBV9 and TRBJ1-2, with D tentatively TRBD1 (6 bases). The V and J ends lost 2 bases and 0 bases respectively, with 8 bases between them. CDR1 and CDR2 from the germline V gene are SGDLS and YYNGEE. The CDR3 totals 14 residues. The CDR3 region has the DNA TGTGCCAGCAGCGTCGGGGACACTAACTATGGCTACACCTTC. It translates to CASSVGDTNYGYTF.

This chain joins TRBV18 and TRBJ1-2; a possible D gene is TRBD1 (6 bases). V lost 5 bases, J lost 3 bases, and 13 bases lay in between. The CDR3 length is 14 residues. The germline V gene has CDR1 KGHSH and CDR2 LQKENI. The CDR3 is CASSGDTLYYGYTF. The CDR3 bases are TGTGCCAGCTCAGGGGACACCCTTTACTATGGCTACACCTTC.

The rearrangement uses TRBV11-3 and TRBJ2-7; TRBD1 agrees at 7 bases. Germline assignment: CDR1 SGHNT and CDR2 YENEEA. This CDR3 region has 16 residues. Trimming at V came to 4 bases and at J to 1 base, leaving 10 bases not matched to a gene. The CDR3 loop is CASSYQTGPISYEQYF. The CDR3 region has the DNA TGTGCCAGCAGCTACCAGACAGGGCCTATATCCTACGAGCAGTACTTC.

This clone was observed a single time. This chain joins TRBV4-1 and TRBJ1-5; TRBD1 is a possible D gene (5 bases). Germline assignment: CDR1 MGHRA and CDR2 YSYEKL. The CDR3 runs 18 residues. Deletions cut 1 base from V and 2 bases from J, with 18 bases between. CDR3 region: CASSQADRLYTGNQPQHF. CDR3 nucleotides: TGCGCCAGCAGCCAAGCCGACAGACTTTACACGGGCAATCAGCCCCAGCATTTT.

V is TRBV6-5 and J is TRBJ1-1; 8 bases agree with TRBD1. V trimming: 0 bases; J trimming: 11 bases; junction bases outside the gene matches: 8. CDR1 is MNHEY, CDR2 SVGAGI, per germline. CDR3 length: 14 residues. The CDR3 sequence is CASSYSKRGQEAFF. CDR3 sequence (DNA): TGTGCCAGCAGTTACTCGAAACGGGGACAGGAGGCTTTCTTT.

V and J are TRBV6-6 and TRBJ2-5, with 10 nucleotides matching TRBD2. The V gene's germline CDR1 is MNHNY and CDR2 SVGAGI (reference sequence). This CDR3 has 14 amino acids. V lost 5 bases and J lost 5; bases outside the gene matches: 5. The CDR3 bases are TGTGCCAGCAGTGGACCGGGACTAGCGGAGACCCAGTACTTC. It encodes CASSGPGLAETQYF.

Only a few counts were recorded for this clone. The rearrangement joins TRBV11-2 to TRBJ1-2, with D tentatively TRBD1 (5 bases). This CDR3 spans 13 amino acids. The V and J ends lost 2 bases and 8 bases respectively, with 12 bases between them. Germline lookup yields CDR1 SGHAT and CDR2 FQNNGV. For the CDR3, the DNA is TGTGCCAGCAGCTTAAGCGCAGGGTACGGCTACACCTTC. Translated: CASSLSAGYGYTF. Full variable domain (rest looked up from reference TRBV11-2 and TRBJ1-2): EAGVAQSPRYKIIEKRQSVAFWCNPISGHATLYWYQQILGQGPKLLIQFQNNGVVDDSQLPKDRFSAERLKGVDSTLKIQPAKLEDSAVYLCASSLSAGYGYTFGSGTRLTVV.

The rearrangement uses TRBV19 and TRBJ1-1; D possibly corresponds to TRBD1 (5 bases). Germline loops: CDR1 LNHDA, CDR2 SQIVND (reference sequence). This CDR3 is built from 15 residues. The V end lost 6 bases, the J end lost 4 bases, and 18 bases lay between the germline ends. The CDR3 nucleotides read TGTGCCAGTAGGCAGCCTCGTGGCAGGGTCACTGAAGCTTTCTTT. Protein: CASRQPRGRVTEAFF.

This clone has just one count. The chain uses TRBV24-1 and TRBJ2-1; perhaps TRBD2 as D (7 bases). Trimming shortened V by 10 bases and J by 2 bases, and 11 bases separated the two germline ends. This CDR3 region has 13 residues. Germline values: CDR1 KGHDR, CDR2 SFDVKD. The chain's CDR3 is CATGGLTYNEQFF. The DNA of the CDR3 is TGTGCCACGGGGGGGCTAACCTACAATGAGCAGTTCTTC.

The rearrangement uses TRBV5-6 and TRBJ1-3; no definite D call. Germline V CDR1 and CDR2: SGHDT, YYEEEE. V lost 0 bases to trimming and J lost 1 base, with 5 bases between them. This CDR3 is 14 amino acids long. This CDR3 is CASSLVPSGNTIYF. The DNA for the CDR3 is TGTGCCAGCAGCTTGGTTCCTTCTGGAAACACCATATATTTT.

This chain links TRBV9 with TRBJ2-7; 9 nucleotides match TRBD2. CDR3 length: 15 amino acids. V lost 4 bases, J lost 0 bases, and 5 bases stayed unmatched. The germline gives CDR1 SGDLS, CDR2 YYNGEE. CDR3 sequence reads: CASSPGLASSYEQYF. CDR3 DNA: TGTGCCAGCAGCCCCGGACTAGCGAGCTCCTACGAGCAGTACTTC. Full variable domain (rest looked up from reference TRBV9 and TRBJ2-7): DSGVTQTPKHLITATGQRVTLRCSPRSGDLSVYWYQQSLDQGLQFLIQYYNGEERAKGNILERFSAQQFPDLHSELNLSSLELGDSALYFCASSPGLASSYEQYFGPGTRLTVT.

The chain is built from TRBV5-4 and TRBJ2-1; maybe TRBD2 (6 bases). Looked up from germline, CDR1 is SGHNT and CDR2 is YYREEE (reference sequence). Trimming took off 0 bases at V and 5 bases at J, with 9 bases between the two ends. This CDR3 contains 14 residues. The CDR3 reads CASSLVSGNNEQFF. The CDR3 DNA reads TGTGCCAGCAGCTTGGTTAGCGGAAACAATGAGCAGTTCTTC. The full variable domain, with the rest looked up from reference TRBV5-4 and TRBJ2-1, is ETGVTQSPTHLIKTRGQQVTLRCSSQSGHNTVSWYQQALGQGPQFIFQYYREEENGRGNFPPRFSGLQFPNYSSELNVNALELDDSALYLCASSLVSGNNEQFFGPGTRLTVL.

V usage is TRBV19 and J usage is TRBJ1-5, with 12 bases fitting TRBD1. V shed 6 bases, J shed 6 bases, and the junction held 3 bases outside the gene matches. Looked up from germline, CDR1 is LNHDA and CDR2 is SQIVND (reference sequence). This CDR3 is 14 amino acids long. DNA for the CDR3: TGTGCCAGTAGCGGGACAGGGGGCGTTCAGCCCCAGCATTTT. Protein product: CASSGTGGVQPQHF.

The chain carries TRBV29-1 and TRBJ2-7; TRBD1 aligns across 9 bases. In germline, CDR1 is SQVTM, CDR2 ANQGSEA. The length of the CDR3 is 14 residues. With V trimmed by 1 base and J by 3 bases, 4 bases remained unmatched. The CDR3 here is CSVEAGQGLYEQYF. The CDR3 DNA is TGCAGCGTTGAAGCGGGACAGGGACTCTACGAGCAGTACTTC.

The chain carries TRBV6-5 and TRBJ2-7, with 9 positions matching TRBD1. CDR1 and CDR2 from the germline V gene are MNHEY and SVGAGI. The J segment lost 7 bases and the V segment lost 2 bases, leaving 6 bases of the junction unmatched. The CDR3 has 14 residues. CDR3 sequence reads: CASSYDRGRGEQYF. DNA of the CDR3: TGTGCCAGCAGTTACGACAGGGGGAGGGGTGAGCAGTACTTC.